Listed here are 25 T cell receptor beta chains from one sample, sequenced in a study of human T cells and chemical hapten exposure. As to time point: patch test 1, 2 weeks after DPC sensitization. Treatment in this sample: therapeutic diphenylcyclopropenone sensitization with weekly scalp DPC. TCRdb recomputed calls from the RACE reads with MiXCR, one row per CDR3 protein. The sample includes roughly 190,000 distinct CDR3 sequences, 20% to 25% of them seen just once. This material consisted of whole blood, taken in connection with sensitization to the hapten diphenylcyclopropenone (DPC). The source of these receptors is a woman aged 45 to 65 with alopecia areata. Some clones in this sample may be carry-over from other donors' samples.

This clonotype occurred a few times. The J gene is TRBJ2-7, the V gene TRBV5-1; 10 positions agree with TRBD2. CDR3 length: 15 amino acids. Germline CDR1 is SGHRS and CDR2 is YFSETQ. V lost 3 bases and J lost 3; bases outside the gene matches: 6. The CDR3 sequence: CASSSLAGVVYEQYF. The CDR3 region has the DNA TGCGCCAGCAGCTCCCTAGCGGGAGTCGTCTACGAGCAGTACTTC.

The J gene is TRBJ2-1, the V gene TRBV5-1, with a tentative D call TRBD1 (6 bases). Trimming took off 0 bases at V and 8 bases at J, with 9 bases between the two ends. CDR1 is SGHRS and CDR2 is YFSETQ in the germline V gene. The CDR3 has 13 residues. The DNA for the CDR3 is TGCGCCAGCAGCTTGGCCGCAGGGGATGAGCAGTTCTTC. Amino acids: CASSLAAGDEQFF.

The chain recombines TRBV5-6 with TRBJ2-1, with 7 bases lining up with TRBD1. CDR3 length: 14 amino acids. V lost 2 bases to trimming and J lost 9 bases; unmatched junction nucleotides: 8. Germline V gives CDR1 SGHDT, CDR2 YYEEEE. The CDR3: CASSLQGLGVEQFF. CDR3 nucleotide sequence: TGTGCCAGCAGCTTACAGGGGCTGGGGGTTGAGCAGTTCTTC.

This clonotype was detected only a few times. This chain uses TRBV9 with TRBJ1-1; D may be TRBD1 (5 bases). This CDR3 is built from 14 residues. The V gene's germline CDR1 is SGDLS and CDR2 YYNGEE. V dropped 4 bases and J dropped 0 bases, with 10 bases sitting between them. Here the CDR3 DNA reads TGTGCCAGCAGCAAGGGGTTTATGAACACTGAAGCTTTCTTT. Its protein is CASSKGFMNTEAFF.

This clonotype was seen many times. The chain recombines TRBV11-2 with TRBJ2-4; D uncertain. CDR1 is SGHAT, CDR2 FQNNGV, per germline. The CDR3 totals 17 residues. The ends were cut back, 3 bases at V and 0 bases at J, with 15 bases in the middle. This CDR3 is CASSFGRTNLAKNIQYF. CDR3 DNA sequence: TGTGCCAGCAGCTTTGGACGGACGAACCTAGCCAAAAACATTCAGTACTTC.

The genes are TRBV7-9 and TRBJ1-2, with 7 positions matching TRBD1. CDR3 length: 13 amino acids. V trimming: 5 bases; J trimming: 7 bases; junction bases outside the gene matches: 7. The germline V gene has CDR1 SEHNR and CDR2 FQNEAQ (reference sequence). The DNA of the CDR3 is TGTGCCAGCAGCCGAGACAGGGATGGTGGCTACACCTTC. This translates into CASSRDRDGGYTF.

This clonotype was seen only a few times. V is TRBV5-1 and J is TRBJ2-1; 8 bases map to TRBD2. CDR3 length: 15 amino acids. J was trimmed by 0 bases and V by 5 bases; bases with no gene match: 4. Germline CDR1 reads SGHRS; CDR2 reads YFSETQ. The CDR3 region has the DNA TGCGCCAGCAGAGTCCTAGCGGGCTCCTACAATGAGCAGTTCTTC. It specifies CASRVLAGSYNEQFF.

This clonotype came up a few times. This chain uses TRBV5-1 with TRBJ1-1; 7 nucleotides align to TRBD1. Trimming at V came to 3 bases and at J to 2 bases, leaving 13 bases not matched to a gene. The CDR3 is made up of 17 amino acids. The germline CDR1 and CDR2 sequences are SGHRS and YFSETQ. This chain's CDR3 is CASSYLGGAGHNTEAFF. DNA of the CDR3: TGCGCCAGCAGCTATCTAGGGGGCGCGGGACACAACACTGAAGCTTTCTTT.

The chain links TRBV3-1 to TRBJ2-4; the match to TRBD2 covers 7 bases. CDR1 is LGHDT, CDR2 YNNKEL, per germline (reference sequence). This CDR3 comprises 16 residues. J lost 4 bases, V lost 0 bases, and 6 bases had no gene match. CDR3 nucleotides: TGTGCCAGCAGCCAAGAAGCCGGGAGGTCTAAAAACATTCAGTACTTC. Translating it yields CASSQEAGRSKNIQYF.

The chain has TRBV20-1 and TRBJ2-3; D is unclear. V shed 7 bases and J shed 6 bases, with 17 bases lying between them. The CDR3 is made up of 13 amino acids. Germline assignment: CDR1 DFQATT and CDR2 SNEGSKA (reference sequence). This chain's CDR3 is CSVRWSQRDTQYF. The CDR3 nucleotides are TGCAGTGTTAGGTGGTCCCAAAGGGATACGCAGTATTTT.

This clonotype was detected a few times. The rearrangement uses TRBV20-1 and TRBJ2-2; 7 nucleotides align to TRBD1. V gave up 4 bases and J gave up 6 bases; unmatched junction bases: 8. Per germline, CDR1 DFQATT and CDR2 SNEGSKA (reference sequence). The CDR3 covers 14 residues. The CDR3, as DNA: TGCAGTGCTAACAGGGGTACTATCGCCGGGGAGCTGTTTTTT. This codes for CSANRGTIAGELFF.

This clonotype has a handful of counts. The chain employs TRBV19 and TRBJ2-2; 11 bases are shared with TRBD1. With V trimmed by 5 bases and J by 6 bases, 8 bases remained unmatched. Germline CDR1 reads LNHDA; CDR2 reads SQIVND (reference sequence). This CDR3 spans 16 amino acids. CDR3 DNA: TGTGCCAGTAGTGCTACCGGGACAGGGGGATCCGGGGAGCTGTTTTTT. Residues: CASSATGTGGSGELFF. Supplemented by reference TRBV19 and TRBJ2-2, the full variable domain reads DGGITQSPKYLFRKEGQNVTLSCEQNLNHDAMYWYRQDPGQGLRLIYYSQIVNDFQKGDIAEGYSVSREKKESFPLTVTSAQKNPTAFYLCASSATGTGGSGELFFGEGSRLTVL.

The chain carries TRBV9 and TRBJ2-2; a weak D match, TRBD2 (6 bases). The V gene's germline CDR1 is SGDLS and CDR2 YYNGEE. The germline V and J ends were trimmed by 0 bases and 6 bases, with 12 bases remaining between them. The CDR3 runs 15 residues. The CDR3: CASSVAAGRSGELFF. The CDR3 nucleotides read TGTGCCAGCAGCGTAGCCGCTGGGAGGTCCGGGGAGCTGTTTTTT.

V and J are TRBV5-1 and TRBJ2-1, with TRBD2 matching over 7 bases. With V trimmed by 4 bases and J by 6 bases, 10 bases remained unmatched. CDR3 length: 15 residues. Germline lookup yields CDR1 SGHRS and CDR2 YFSETQ. The DNA of the CDR3 is TGCGCCAGCAGCCTAGCGGAGGGCCGGGGCAATGAGCAGTTCTTC. It is translated as CASSLAEGRGNEQFF. The variable domain in full, with the rest retrieved from reference TRBV5-1 and TRBJ2-1, is KAGVTQTPRYLIKTRGQQVTLSCSPISGHRSVSWYQQTPGQGLQFLFEYFSETQRNKGNFPGRFSGRQFSNSRSEMNVSTLELGDSALYLCASSLAEGRGNEQFFGPGTRLTVL.

This clonotype occurred a few times. The chain is built from TRBV5-1 and TRBJ2-1, with 12 bases lining up with TRBD2. Trimming cost V 5 bases and J 9 bases; bases outside gene matches: 6. Looked up from germline, CDR1 is SGHRS and CDR2 is YFSETQ. The CDR3 has 14 amino acids. The CDR3 DNA follows: TGCGCCAGCAGTTCGACTAGCGGGAGATTTGAGCAGTTCTTC. Translated: CASSSTSGRFEQFF.

This clonotype was found a few times. The chain has TRBV29-1 and TRBJ1-2; D gene ambiguous. The CDR3 runs 12 residues. Germline V gives CDR1 SQVTM, CDR2 ANQGSEA. V lost 1 base and J lost 2, with 5 bases in between. CDR3 bases: TGCAGCGTTGAAGGGAGGAACTATGGCTACACCTTC. This encodes CSVEGRNYGYTF.

About this clonotype: At one of its ends the junction is not consistent with the germline gene, which may arise from a read error. The chain joins TRBV29-1 to TRBJ2-5, with TRBD2 identical over 8 bases. The CDR3 is made up of 15 amino acids. Germline assignment: CDR1 SQVTM and CDR2 ANQGSEA. CDR3 in DNA: TGCAGCGTCGAAGCGGGAGTGGGAAGACAAGAGACCCAGTACTTC. The encoded protein is CSVEAGVGRQETQYF.

This clonotype was detected once. The CDR3 loop is CSAREGRLAGLETQYF. The DNA for the CDR3 is TGCAGTGCTAGAGAGGGGAGACTAGCGGGCCTCGAGACCCAGTACTTC. This chain joins TRBV20-1 and TRBJ2-5; TRBD2 matches at 10 bases. This CDR3 has 16 amino acids. Per the germline V gene, CDR1 is DFQATT and CDR2 is SNEGSKA (reference sequence). J was trimmed by 5 bases and V by 0 bases; bases with no gene match: 9.

CDR3 sequence reads: CSVERDRGTDTQYF. The DNA of the CDR3 is TGCAGCGTTGAGAGGGACAGGGGCACAGATACGCAGTATTTT. J is TRBJ2-3 and V is TRBV29-1; 9 nucleotides match TRBD1. The CDR3 runs to 14 residues. Germline V gives CDR1 SQVTM, CDR2 ANQGSEA. The J segment lost 1 base and the V segment lost 3 bases, leaving 2 bases of the junction unmatched.

This clonotype has only a few counts. The chain recombines TRBV12-3 or TRBV12-4 with TRBJ1-1, with 7 positions matching TRBD1. The CDR3 is made up of 12 amino acids. J gave up 9 bases and V 5 bases, and 6 bases lay outside the gene matches. CDR3 DNA sequence: TGTGCCAGCAGTCTCCAGACAGGGAAAGCTTTCTTT. The encoded protein is CASSLQTGKAFF.

J is TRBJ1-2 and V is TRBV5-1; no reliable D call. CDR1 is SGHRS and CDR2 is YFSETQ in the germline V gene. There are 15 residues in the CDR3. V gave up 2 bases and J gave up 7 bases, with 18 bases separating them. CDR3 sequence (DNA): TGCGCCAGCAGCTTAGATGTCCAGGTTCGTACTGGCTACACCTTC. Protein product: CASSLDVQVRTGYTF. Based on the CDR3 plus reference TRBV5-1 and TRBJ1-2, the full variable domain is KAGVTQTPRYLIKTRGQQVTLSCSPISGHRSVSWYQQTPGQGLQFLFEYFSETQRNKGNFPGRFSGRQFSNSRSEMNVSTLELGDSALYLCASSLDVQVRTGYTFGSGTRLTVV.

V is TRBV9 and J is TRBJ2-7, with TRBD2 as a possible D gene (5 bases). The CDR3 runs 15 residues. V lost 6 bases, J lost 0 bases, and 16 bases lay in between. Germline assignment: CDR1 SGDLS and CDR2 YYNGEE. The CDR3 DNA reads TGTGCCAGCAACGACCAACCGGACTTCTCCTACGAGCAGTACTTC. Residues: CASNDQPDFSYEQYF.

The chain combines TRBV5-1 with TRBJ1-1; the D gene is possibly TRBD1 (5 bases). V lost 7 bases to trimming and J lost 0 bases, with 10 bases between them. Germline-derived CDR1 and CDR2 are SGHRS and YFSETQ. The length of the CDR3 is 13 residues. CDR3 residues: CASRTLMNTEAFF. For the CDR3, the DNA is TGCGCCAGCCGGACACTCATGAACACTGAAGCTTTCTTT. The full variable domain, completed using reference TRBV5-1 and TRBJ1-1, is KAGVTQTPRYLIKTRGQQVTLSCSPISGHRSVSWYQQTPGQGLQFLFEYFSETQRNKGNFPGRFSGRQFSNSRSEMNVSTLELGDSALYLCASRTLMNTEAFFGQGTRLTVV.

V and J are TRBV20-1 and TRBJ2-5; 10 bases align to TRBD2. The CDR3 sequence is 15 residues long. Germline CDR1 is DFQATT and CDR2 is SNEGSKA (reference sequence). V dropped 2 bases and J dropped 5; count of bases not matched to a gene: 8. The CDR3 nucleotides are TGCAGTGCTAGAAAAGCGGGAGGGCCGGATGAGACCCAGTACTTC. Its protein is CSARKAGGPDETQYF.

This clonotype occurred a few times. V usage is TRBV7-2 and J usage is TRBJ2-1; D is unresolved. The V end lost 5 bases, the J end lost 12 bases, and 14 bases lay between the germline ends. The CDR3 is made up of 12 amino acids. Germline CDR1 reads SGHTA; CDR2 reads FQGNSA. DNA for the CDR3: TGTGCCAGCAGCCCCTGGATCCGCGGGCAGTTCTTC. Its protein is CASSPWIRGQFF.